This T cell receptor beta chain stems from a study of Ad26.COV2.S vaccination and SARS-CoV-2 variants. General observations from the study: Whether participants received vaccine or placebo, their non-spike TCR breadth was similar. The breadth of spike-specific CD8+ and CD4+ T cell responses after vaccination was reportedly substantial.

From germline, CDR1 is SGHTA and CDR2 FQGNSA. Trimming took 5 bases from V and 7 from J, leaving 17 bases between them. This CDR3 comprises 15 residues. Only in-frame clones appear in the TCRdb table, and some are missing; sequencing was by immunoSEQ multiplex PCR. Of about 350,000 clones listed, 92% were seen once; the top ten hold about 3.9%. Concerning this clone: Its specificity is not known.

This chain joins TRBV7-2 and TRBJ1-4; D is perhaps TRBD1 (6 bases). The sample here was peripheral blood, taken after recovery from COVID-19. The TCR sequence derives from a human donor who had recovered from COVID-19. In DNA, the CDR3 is TGTGCCAGCAGCGCAGTCACAGGGTTTAGTGAAAAACTGTTTTTT. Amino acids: CASSAVTGFSEKLFF.